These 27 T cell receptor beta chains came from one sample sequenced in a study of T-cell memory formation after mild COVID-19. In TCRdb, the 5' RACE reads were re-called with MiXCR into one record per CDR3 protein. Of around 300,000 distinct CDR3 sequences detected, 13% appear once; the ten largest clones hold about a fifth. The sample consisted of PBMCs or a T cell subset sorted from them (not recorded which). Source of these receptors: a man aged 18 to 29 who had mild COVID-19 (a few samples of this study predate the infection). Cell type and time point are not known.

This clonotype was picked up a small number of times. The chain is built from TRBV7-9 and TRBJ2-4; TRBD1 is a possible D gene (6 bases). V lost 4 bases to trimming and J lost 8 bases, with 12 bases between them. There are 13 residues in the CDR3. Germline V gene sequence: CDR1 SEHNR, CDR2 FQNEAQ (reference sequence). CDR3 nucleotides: TGTGCCAGCAGCTGGGGACAAGTCGACATTCAGTACTTC. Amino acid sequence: CASSWGQVDIQYF. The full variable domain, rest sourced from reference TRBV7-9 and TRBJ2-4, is DTGVSQNPRHKITKRGQNVTFRCDPISEHNRLYWYRQTLGQGPEFLTYFQNEAQLEKSRLLSDRFSAERPKGSFSTLEIQRTEQGDSAMYLCASSWGQVDIQYFGAGTRLSVL.

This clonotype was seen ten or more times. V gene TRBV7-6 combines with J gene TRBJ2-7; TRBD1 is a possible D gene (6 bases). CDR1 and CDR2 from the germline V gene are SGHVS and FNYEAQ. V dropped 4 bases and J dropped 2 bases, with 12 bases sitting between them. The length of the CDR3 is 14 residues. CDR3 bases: TGTGCCAGCAGCTCCGAGGGACATACCTACGAGCAGTACTTC. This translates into CASSSEGHTYEQYF.

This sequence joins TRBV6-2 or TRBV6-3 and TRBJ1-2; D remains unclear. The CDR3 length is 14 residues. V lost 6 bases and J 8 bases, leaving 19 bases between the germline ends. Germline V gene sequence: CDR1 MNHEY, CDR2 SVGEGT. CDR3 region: CASRQVTGVVGYTF. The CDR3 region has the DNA TGTGCCAGCAGACAAGTCACGGGCGTGGTGGGCTACACCTTC.

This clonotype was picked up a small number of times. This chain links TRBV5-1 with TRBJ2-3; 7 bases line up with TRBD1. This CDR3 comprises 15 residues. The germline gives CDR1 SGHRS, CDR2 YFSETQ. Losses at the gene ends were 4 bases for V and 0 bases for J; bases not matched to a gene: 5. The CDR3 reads CASSLGDRSTDTQYF. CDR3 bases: TGCGCCAGCAGCCTGGGGGACAGAAGCACAGATACGCAGTATTTT.

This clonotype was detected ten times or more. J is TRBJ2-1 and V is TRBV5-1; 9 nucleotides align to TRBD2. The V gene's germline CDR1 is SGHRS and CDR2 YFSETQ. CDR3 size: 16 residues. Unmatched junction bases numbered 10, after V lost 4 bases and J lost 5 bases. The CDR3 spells CASSLLGAGGNNEQFF. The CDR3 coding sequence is TGCGCCAGCAGCCTACTGGGTGCGGGGGGGAACAATGAGCAGTTCTTC. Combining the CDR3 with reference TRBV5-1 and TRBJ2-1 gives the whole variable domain KAGVTQTPRYLIKTRGQQVTLSCSPISGHRSVSWYQQTPGQGLQFLFEYFSETQRNKGNFPGRFSGRQFSNSRSEMNVSTLELGDSALYLCASSLLGAGGNNEQFFGPGTRLTVL.

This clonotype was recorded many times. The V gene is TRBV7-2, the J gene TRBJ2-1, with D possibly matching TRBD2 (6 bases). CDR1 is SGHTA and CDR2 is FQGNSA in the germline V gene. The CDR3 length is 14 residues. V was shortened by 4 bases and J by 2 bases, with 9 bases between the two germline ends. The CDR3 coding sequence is TGTGCCAGCAGCTACGGGACTGCCTACAATGAGCAGTTCTTC. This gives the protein CASSYGTAYNEQFF.

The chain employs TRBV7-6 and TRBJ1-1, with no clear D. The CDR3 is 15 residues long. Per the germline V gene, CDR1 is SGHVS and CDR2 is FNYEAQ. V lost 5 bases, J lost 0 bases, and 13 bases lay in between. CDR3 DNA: TGTGCCAGCAGCGCCTGGACGGAAGTGAACACTGAAGCTTTCTTT. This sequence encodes CASSAWTEVNTEAFF.

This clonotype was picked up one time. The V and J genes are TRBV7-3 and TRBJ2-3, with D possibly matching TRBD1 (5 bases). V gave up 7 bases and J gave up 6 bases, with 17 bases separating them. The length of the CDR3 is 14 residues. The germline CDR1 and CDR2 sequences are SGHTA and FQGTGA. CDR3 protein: CASTVGREADTQYF. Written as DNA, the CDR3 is TGTGCCAGCACGGTGGGGCGAGAGGCGGATACGCAGTATTTT.

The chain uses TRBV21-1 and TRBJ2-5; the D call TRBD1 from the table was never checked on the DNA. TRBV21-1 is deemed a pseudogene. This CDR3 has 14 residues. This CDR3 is CATPRQGRQETQYF. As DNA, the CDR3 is TGTGCCACCCCTCGACAGGGCCGACAAGAGACCCAGTACTTC.

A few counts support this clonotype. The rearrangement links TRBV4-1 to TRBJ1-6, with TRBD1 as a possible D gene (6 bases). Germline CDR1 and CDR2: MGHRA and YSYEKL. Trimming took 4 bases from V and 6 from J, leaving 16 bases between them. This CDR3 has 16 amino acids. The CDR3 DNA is TGCGCCAGCAGCCGCGACTTACAGGGACGTAATTCACCCCTCCACTTT. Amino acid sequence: CASSRDLQGRNSPLHF.

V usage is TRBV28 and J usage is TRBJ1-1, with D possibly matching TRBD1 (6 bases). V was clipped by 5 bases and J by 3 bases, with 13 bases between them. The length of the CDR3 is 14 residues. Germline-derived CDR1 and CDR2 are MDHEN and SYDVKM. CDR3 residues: CASSPGQFHTEAFF. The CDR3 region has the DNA TGTGCCAGCAGTCCCGGACAGTTCCACACTGAAGCTTTCTTT. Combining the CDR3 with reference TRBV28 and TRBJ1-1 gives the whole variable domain DVKVTQSSRYLVKRTGEKVFLECVQDMDHENMFWYRQDPGLGLRLIYFSYDVKMKEKGDIPEGYSVSREKKERFSLILESASTNQTSMYLCASSPGQFHTEAFFGQGTRLTVV.

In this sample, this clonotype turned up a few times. This CDR3 is CASSSETPTYEQYF. The CDR3 nucleotides read TGTGCCAGCAGCTCCGAGACACCGACCTACGAGCAGTACTTC. This rearrangement joins TRBV28 to TRBJ2-7; D ambiguous. V dropped 6 bases and J dropped 2 bases, with 14 bases sitting between them. The CDR3 extends over 14 amino acids. CDR1 is MDHEN and CDR2 is SYDVKM in the germline V gene.

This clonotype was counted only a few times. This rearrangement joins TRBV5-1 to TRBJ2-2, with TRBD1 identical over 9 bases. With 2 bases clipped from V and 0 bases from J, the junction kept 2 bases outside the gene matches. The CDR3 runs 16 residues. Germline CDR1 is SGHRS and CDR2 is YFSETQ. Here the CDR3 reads CASSLQGAANTGELFF. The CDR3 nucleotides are TGCGCCAGCAGCTTACAGGGGGCAGCGAACACCGGGGAGCTGTTTTTT.

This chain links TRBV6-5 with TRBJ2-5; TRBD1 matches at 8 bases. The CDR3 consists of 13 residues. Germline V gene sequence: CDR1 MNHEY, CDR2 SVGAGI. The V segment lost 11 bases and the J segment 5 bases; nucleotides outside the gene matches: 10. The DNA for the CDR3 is TGTGCCGCATCGGACAGGGCCGCCGAGACCCAGTACTTC. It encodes CAASDRAAETQYF.

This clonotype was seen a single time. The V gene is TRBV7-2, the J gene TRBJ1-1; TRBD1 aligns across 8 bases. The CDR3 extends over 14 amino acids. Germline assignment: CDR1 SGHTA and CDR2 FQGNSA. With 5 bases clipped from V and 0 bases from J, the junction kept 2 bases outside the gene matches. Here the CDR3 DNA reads TGTGCCAGCAGCCGGGACAGGCTGAACACTGAAGCTTTCTTT. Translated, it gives CASSRDRLNTEAFF. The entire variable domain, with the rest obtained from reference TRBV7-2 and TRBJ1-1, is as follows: GAGVSQSPSNKVTEKGKDVELRCDPISGHTALYWYRQSLGQGLEFLIYFQGNSAPDKSGLPSDRFSAERTGGSVSTLTIQRTQQEDSAVYLCASSRDRLNTEAFFGQGTRLTVV.

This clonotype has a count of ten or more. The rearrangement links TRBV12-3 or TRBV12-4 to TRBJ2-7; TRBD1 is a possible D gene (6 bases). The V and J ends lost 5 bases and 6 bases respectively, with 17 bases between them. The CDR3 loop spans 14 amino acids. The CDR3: CASSHGQRGSEQYF. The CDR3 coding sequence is TGTGCCAGCAGTCATGGACAGAGAGGAAGCGAGCAGTACTTC.

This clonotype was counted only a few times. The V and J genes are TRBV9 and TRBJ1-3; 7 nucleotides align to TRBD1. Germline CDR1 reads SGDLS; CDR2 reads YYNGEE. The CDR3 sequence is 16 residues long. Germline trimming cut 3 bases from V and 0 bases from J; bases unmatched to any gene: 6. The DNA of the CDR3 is TGTGCCAGCAGCGCAGCGGGACAGCCCTCTGGAAACACCATATATTTT. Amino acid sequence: CASSAAGQPSGNTIYF.

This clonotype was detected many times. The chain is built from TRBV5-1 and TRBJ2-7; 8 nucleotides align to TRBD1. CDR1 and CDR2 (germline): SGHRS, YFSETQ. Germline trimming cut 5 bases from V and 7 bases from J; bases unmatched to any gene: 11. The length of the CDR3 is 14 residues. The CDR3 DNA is TGCGCCAGCAGTCCCAACGGACAGGGTGAAGAGCAGTACGTC. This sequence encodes CASSPNGQGEEQYV.

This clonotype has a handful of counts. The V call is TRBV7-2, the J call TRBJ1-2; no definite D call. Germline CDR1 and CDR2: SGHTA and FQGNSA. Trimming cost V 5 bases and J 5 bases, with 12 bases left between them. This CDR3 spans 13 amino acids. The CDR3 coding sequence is TGTGCCAGCAGCCCAACCCGGGCGTATGGCTACACCTTC. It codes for CASSPTRAYGYTF.

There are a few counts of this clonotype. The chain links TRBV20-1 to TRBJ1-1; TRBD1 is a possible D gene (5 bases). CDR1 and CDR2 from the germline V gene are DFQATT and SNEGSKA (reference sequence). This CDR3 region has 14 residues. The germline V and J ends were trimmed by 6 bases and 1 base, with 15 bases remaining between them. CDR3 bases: TGCAGTGCCCCAAAGCAGGGAAAGAACACTGAAGCTTTCTTT. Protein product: CSAPKQGKNTEAFF.

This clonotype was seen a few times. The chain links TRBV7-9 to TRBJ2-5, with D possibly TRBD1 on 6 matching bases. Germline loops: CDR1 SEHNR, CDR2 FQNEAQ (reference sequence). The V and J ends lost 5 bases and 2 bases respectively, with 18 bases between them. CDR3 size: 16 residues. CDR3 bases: TGTGCCAGCAGCCCCGTGGTTGAGGGGGATCAAGAGACCCAGTACTTC. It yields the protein CASSPVVEGDQETQYF.

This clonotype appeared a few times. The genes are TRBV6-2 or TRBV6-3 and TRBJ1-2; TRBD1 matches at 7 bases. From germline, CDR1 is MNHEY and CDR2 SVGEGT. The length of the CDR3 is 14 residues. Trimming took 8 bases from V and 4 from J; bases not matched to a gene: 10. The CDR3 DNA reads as TGTGCCAGCGGTGACACAGGGGCTTTCTATGGCTACACCTTC. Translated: CASGDTGAFYGYTF.

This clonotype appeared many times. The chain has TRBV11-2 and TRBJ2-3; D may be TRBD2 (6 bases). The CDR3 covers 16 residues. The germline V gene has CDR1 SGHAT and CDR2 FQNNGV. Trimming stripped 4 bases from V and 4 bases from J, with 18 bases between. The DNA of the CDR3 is TGTGCCAGCAGCTACCGGGCGGGGAGTTGGTCAGATACGCAGTATTTT. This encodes CASSYRAGSWSDTQYF.

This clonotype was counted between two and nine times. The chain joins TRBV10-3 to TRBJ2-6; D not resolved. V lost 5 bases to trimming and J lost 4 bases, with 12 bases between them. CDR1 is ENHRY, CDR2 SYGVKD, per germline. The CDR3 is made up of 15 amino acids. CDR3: CAISIGKGGANVLTF. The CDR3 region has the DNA TGTGCCATCAGTATCGGCAAAGGCGGGGCCAACGTCCTGACTTTC.

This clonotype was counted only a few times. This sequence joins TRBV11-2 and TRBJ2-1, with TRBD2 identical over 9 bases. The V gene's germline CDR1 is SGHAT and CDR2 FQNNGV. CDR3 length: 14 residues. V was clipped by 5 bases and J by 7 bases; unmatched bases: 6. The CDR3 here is CASSNSGGPNEQFF. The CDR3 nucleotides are TGTGCCAGCAGCAACAGCGGGGGGCCTAATGAGCAGTTCTTC.

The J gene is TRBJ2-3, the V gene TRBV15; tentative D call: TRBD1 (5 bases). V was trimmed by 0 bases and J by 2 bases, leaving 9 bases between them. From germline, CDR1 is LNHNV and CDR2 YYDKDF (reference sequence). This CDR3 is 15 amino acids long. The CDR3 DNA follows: TGTGCCACCAGCAGAGAGGACACTTCCACAGATACGCAGTATTTT. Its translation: CATSREDTSTDTQYF. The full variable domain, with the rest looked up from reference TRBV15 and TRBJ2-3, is DAMVIQNPRYQVTQFGKPVTLSCSQTLNHNVMYWYQQKSSQAPKLLFHYYDKDFNNEADTPDNFQSRRPNTSFCFLDIRSPGLGDTAMYLCATSREDTSTDTQYFGPGTRLTVL.

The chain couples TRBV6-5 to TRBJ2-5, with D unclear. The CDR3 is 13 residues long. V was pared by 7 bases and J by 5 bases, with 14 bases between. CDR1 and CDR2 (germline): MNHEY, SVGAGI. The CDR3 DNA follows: TGTGCCAGCACTGGCAACTCCGGGGAGACCCAGTACTTC. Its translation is CASTGNSGETQYF.